This is a list of T cell receptor beta chains from one sample in a study of CD8 T cells in Susac syndrome. MiXCR, run by TCRdb on the immunoSEQ multiplex PCR reads, gives a single entry per CDR3 protein. The sample contains about 130,000 distinct CDR3 sequences, approximately 90% of which appear only once. The sample comprised CD8+ T cells from PBMCs. The receptors stem from a human donor with multiple sclerosis. Both conserved end residues are part of each CDR3. The order of the fields is V gene, CDR3 length, D gene, J gene, clone size, CDR3 protein, CDR3 DNA. The D gene is left open where the match is weak. Clone size is shown for a subset of rows, as once, few, many or a class of expanded clone.

TRBV30	12	-	TRBJ1-1	once	CAYRLGPNEAFF	TGTGCCTATCGCCTGGGGCCTAATGAAGCTTTCTTT
TRBV2	15	TRBD1	TRBJ2-7	-	CASSSGTVNSYEQYF	TGTGCCAGCAGTTCCGGGACAGTCAACTCCTACGAGCAGTACTTC
TRBV28	17	-	TRBJ1-2	-	CASREGREILANYGYTF	TGTGCCAGCAGGGAGGGGCGGGAAATACTCGCTAACTATGGCTACACCTTC
TRBV7-9	14	TRBD1	TRBJ2-7	-	CASRATGASYEQYF	TGTGCCAGCAGGGCAACAGGGGCCTCCTACGAGCAGTACTTC
TRBV2	16	-	TRBJ1-5	-	CASSEAPLQGHQPQHF	TGTGCCAGCAGTGAAGCGCCTTTACAGGGCCATCAGCCCCAGCATTTT
TRBV5-1	12	-	TRBJ2-7	-	CASSLDGYEQYF	TGCGCCAGCAGCTTGGATGGCTACGAGCAGTACTTC
TRBV29-1	15	-	TRBJ2-7	-	CSVKFPSGADYEQYF	TGCAGCGTTAAATTCCCTTCCGGGGCCGACTACGAGCAGTACTTC
TRBV19	15	-	TRBJ2-7	-	CASSIGSGNTYEQYF	TGTGCCAGTAGTATAGGGTCGGGGAACACCTACGAGCAGTACTTC
TRBV5-6	16	-	TRBJ2-2	-	CASSLLTATNTGELFF	TGTGCCAGCAGCTTGTTGACCGCTACCAACACCGGGGAGCTGTTTTTT
TRBV11-2	15	-	TRBJ2-5	-	CASSLAAGGSETQYF	TGTGCCAGCAGCTTAGCAGCGGGCGGGTCAGAGACCCAGTACTTC
TRBV29-1	17	TRBD1	TRBJ2-2	-	CSVEDTDRGALIGELFF	TGCAGCGTTGAAGACACAGACAGGGGGGCATTAATCGGGGAGCTGTTTTTT
TRBV6-5	13	-	TRBJ2-5	few	CASSYGQGGTQYF	TGTGCCAGCAGTTACGGGCAGGGGGGGACCCAGTACTTC
TRBV27	14	TRBD2	TRBJ2-2	-	CASRLAGGTGELFF	TGTGCCAGCCGACTAGCGGGAGGCACCGGGGAGCTGTTTTTT
TRBV19	12	TRBD1	TRBJ1-5	-	CATGQGKQPQHF	TGTGCCACTGGACAGGGAAAACAGCCCCAGCATTTT
TRBV24-1	14	TRBD2	TRBJ2-5	-	CATSDPGGEETQYF	TGTGCCACCAGTGACCCGGGGGGGGAAGAGACCCAGTACTTC
TRBV9	14	-	TRBJ1-2	-	CASSVDAAGYGYTF	TGTGCCAGCAGCGTAGACGCAGCCGGCTATGGCTACACCTTC
TRBV7-8	14	-	TRBJ2-1	-	CASSPLGGQNEQFF	TGTGCCAGCAGCCCACTCGGCGGACAAAATGAGCAGTTCTTC
TRBV27	13	-	TRBJ1-2	once	CASSLQGFRGYTF	TGTGCCAGCAGCTTACAGGGCTTTAGGGGCTACACCTTC
TRBV6-6	13	-	TRBJ2-3	-	CASSLTLGDTQYF	TGTGCCAGCAGTCTGACCCTAGGGGATACGCAGTATTTT
TRBV3-1	12	-	TRBJ2-7	-	CASSQDRDEQYF	TGTGCCAGCAGCCAAGATAGAGACGAGCAGTACTTC
TRBV5-4	15	TRBD2	TRBJ2-2	-	CASSSGLVLTGELFF	TGTGCCAGCAGCTCCGGACTAGTGTTAACCGGGGAGCTGTTTTTT
TRBV29-1	14	-	TRBJ1-3	-	CSVSQGNSGNTIYF	TGCAGCGTTTCCCAGGGGAATTCTGGAAACACCATATATTTT
TRBV5-6	13	TRBD2	TRBJ2-7	-	CASNRGGFYEQYF	TGTGCCAGCAACCGGGGGGGCTTCTACGAGCAGTACTTC
TRBV29-1	12	-	TRBJ1-1	-	CSVVRGRTEAFF	TGCAGCGTTGTTAGGGGGAGAACTGAAGCTTTCTTT
TRBV27	12	-	TRBJ2-7	-	CASSLRGMEQYF	TGTGCCAGCAGTTTACGCGGGATGGAGCAGTACTTC
TRBV7-8	15	-	TRBJ2-3	-	CASSLGIFGTDTQYF	TGTGCCAGCAGCTTAGGGATCTTCGGCACAGATACGCAGTATTTT
TRBV19	14	-	TRBJ1-1	-	CASSMDGANTEAFF	TGTGCCAGTAGTATGGACGGGGCTAACACTGAAGCTTTCTTT
TRBV19	13	-	TRBJ2-7	few	CASSSGLSYEQYF	TGTGCCAGTAGCAGCGGGCTCTCCTACGAGCAGTACTTC
TRBV3-1	16	-	TRBJ1-4	-	CASSQDAGATNEKLFF	TGTGCCAGCAGCCAAGACGCGGGAGCAACTAATGAAAAACTGTTTTTT
TRBV19	14	TRBD1	TRBJ1-1	-	CATTITGALTEAFF	TGTGCCACCACAATAACAGGGGCTCTCACTGAAGCTTTCTTT
TRBV30	13	TRBD2	TRBJ2-5	-	CAWSAGGSETQYF	TGTGCCTGGAGTGCGGGGGGTAGTGAGACCCAGTACTTC
TRBV19	14	TRBD2	TRBJ2-1	-	CASSASGGYNEQFF	TGTGCCAGTAGTGCGAGCGGGGGATACAATGAGCAGTTCTTC
TRBV7-9	15	TRBD2	TRBJ2-7	-	CASSLLETSGYEQYF	TGTGCCAGCAGCCTACTCGAGACTAGCGGGTACGAGCAGTACTTC
TRBV18	15	-	TRBJ2-3	-	CASSEPSQGTDTQYF	TGTGCCAGCTCAGAGCCCTCCCAGGGCACAGATACGCAGTATTTT
TRBV9	16	TRBD2	TRBJ2-7	-	CASSAAAGRKVYEQYF	TGTGCCAGCAGCGCGGCAGCCGGGAGGAAGGTATACGAGCAGTACTTC
TRBV5-6	15	-	TRBJ2-7	-	CASSTDSSISYEQYF	TGTGCCAGCAGCACAGACAGCTCGATATCCTACGAGCAGTACTTC
TRBV20-1	14	TRBD1	TRBJ1-1	-	CSADARDRVSEAFF	TGCAGTGCAGACGCGAGGGACAGGGTCTCTGAAGCTTTCTTT
TRBV6-1	12	-	TRBJ2-7	-	CASTGQSYEQYF	TGTGCCAGCACCGGACAGTCCTACGAGCAGTACTTC
TRBV29-1	12	-	TRBJ1-2	-	CSVIGPGYGYTF	TGCAGCGTAATTGGTCCGGGCTATGGCTACACCTTC
TRBV2	13	TRBD2	TRBJ2-3	-	CASSTQGGDTQYF	TGTGCCAGCAGTACTCAGGGAGGGGATACGCAGTATTTT
TRBV20-1	13	-	TRBJ1-2	-	CSAGTGDKVGYTF	TGCAGTGCTGGGACCGGGGACAAAGTCGGCTACACCTTC
TRBV7-6	13	-	TRBJ1-2	-	CASSLTGTDGYTF	TGTGCCAGCAGCTTAACAGGGACGGACGGCTACACCTTC
TRBV5-1	15	-	TRBJ1-1	-	CASSLEGYMNTEAFF	TGCGCCAGCAGCTTGGAGGGGTACATGAACACTGAAGCTTTCTTT
TRBV4-2	15	TRBD1	TRBJ2-3	-	CASSERTGYTDTQYF	TGTGCCAGCAGCGAGAGGACAGGCTACACAGATACGCAGTATTTT
TRBV20-1	15	-	TRBJ2-7	-	CSARDPAGRMYEQYF	TGCAGTGCTAGAGATCCGGCAGGGAGGATGTACGAGCAGTACTTC
TRBV20-1	16	TRBD2	TRBJ2-4	-	CSARDRRGVAKNIQYF	TGCAGTGCTAGAGATCGACGGGGGGTAGCCAAAAACATTCAGTACTTC
TRBV19	18	-	TRBJ2-1	-	CASSPGLSGATLYNEQFF	TGTGCCAGTAGTCCCGGACTTTCGGGAGCTACTTTATACAATGAGCAGTTCTTC
TRBV30	14	-	TRBJ1-2	once	CACETGRFFYGYTF	TGTGCCTGTGAGACAGGAAGGTTCTTCTATGGCTACACCTTC
TRBV7-6	15	-	TRBJ2-5	-	CASSLVAEYQETQYF	TGTGCCAGCAGCTTAGTAGCGGAGTACCAAGAGACCCAGTACTTC
TRBV19	11	-	TRBJ1-1	-	CATGSATEAFF	TGTGCCACTGGGTCTGCCACTGAAGCTTTCTTT
TRBV7-9	14	-	TRBJ2-7	-	CASSLSTGPYEQYF	TGTGCCAGCAGCTTATCAACAGGGCCCTACGAGCAGTACTTC